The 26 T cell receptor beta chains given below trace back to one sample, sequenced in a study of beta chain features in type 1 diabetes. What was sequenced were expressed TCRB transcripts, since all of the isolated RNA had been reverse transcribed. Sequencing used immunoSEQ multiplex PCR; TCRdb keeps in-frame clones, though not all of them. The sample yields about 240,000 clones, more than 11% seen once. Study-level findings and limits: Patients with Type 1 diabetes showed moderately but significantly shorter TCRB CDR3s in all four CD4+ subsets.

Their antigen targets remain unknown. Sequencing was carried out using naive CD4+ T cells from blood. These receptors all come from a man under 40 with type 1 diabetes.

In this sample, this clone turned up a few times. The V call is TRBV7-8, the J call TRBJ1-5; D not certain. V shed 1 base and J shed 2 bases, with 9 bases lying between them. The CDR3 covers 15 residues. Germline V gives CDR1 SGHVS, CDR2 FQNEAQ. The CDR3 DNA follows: TGTGCCAGCAGCTTAGACCCGGGAGGCAATCAGCCCCAGCATTTT. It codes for CASSLDPGGNQPQHF.

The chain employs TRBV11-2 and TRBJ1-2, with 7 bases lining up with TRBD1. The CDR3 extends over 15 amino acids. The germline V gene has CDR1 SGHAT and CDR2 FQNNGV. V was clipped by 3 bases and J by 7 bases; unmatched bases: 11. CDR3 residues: CASSFTDRVLGGYTF. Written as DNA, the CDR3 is TGTGCCAGCAGCTTTACCGACAGGGTCTTGGGTGGCTACACCTTC.

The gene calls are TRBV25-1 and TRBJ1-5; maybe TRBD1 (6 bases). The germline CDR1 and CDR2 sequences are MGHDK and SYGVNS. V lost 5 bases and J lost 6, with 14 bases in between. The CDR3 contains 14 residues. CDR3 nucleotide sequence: TGTGCCAGCAGTCAACAGGGTCGGAGTCAGCCCCAGCATTTT. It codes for CASSQQGRSQPQHF.

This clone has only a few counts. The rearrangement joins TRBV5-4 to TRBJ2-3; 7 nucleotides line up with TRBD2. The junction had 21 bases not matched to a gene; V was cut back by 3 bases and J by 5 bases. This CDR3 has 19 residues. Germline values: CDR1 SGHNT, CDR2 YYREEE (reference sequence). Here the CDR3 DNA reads TGTGCCAGCAGCTGGGGCCCAGGCAGCGCCAACGGGGGGTTAGATACGCAGTATTTT. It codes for CASSWGPGSANGGLDTQYF.

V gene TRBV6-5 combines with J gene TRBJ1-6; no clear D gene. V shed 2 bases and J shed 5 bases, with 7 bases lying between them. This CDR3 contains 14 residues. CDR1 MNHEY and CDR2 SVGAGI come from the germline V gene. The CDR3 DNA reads TGTGCCAGCAGTTACGGCCCTGATAATTCACCCCTCCACTTT. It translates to CASSYGPDNSPLHF.

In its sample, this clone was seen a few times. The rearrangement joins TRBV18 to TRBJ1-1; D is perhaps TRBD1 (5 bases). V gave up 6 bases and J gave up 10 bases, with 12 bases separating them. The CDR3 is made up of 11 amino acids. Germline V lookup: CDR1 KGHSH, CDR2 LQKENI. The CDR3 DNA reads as TGTGCCAGCTCTCCAGGGCTTGGAGCTTTCTTT. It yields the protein CASSPGLGAFF.

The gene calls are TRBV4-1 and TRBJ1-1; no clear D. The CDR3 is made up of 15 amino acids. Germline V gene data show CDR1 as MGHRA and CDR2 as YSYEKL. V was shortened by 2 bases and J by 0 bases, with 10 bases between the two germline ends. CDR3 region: CASSQQQNLNTEAFF. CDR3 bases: TGCGCCAGCAGCCAACAACAGAACCTGAACACTGAAGCTTTCTTT.

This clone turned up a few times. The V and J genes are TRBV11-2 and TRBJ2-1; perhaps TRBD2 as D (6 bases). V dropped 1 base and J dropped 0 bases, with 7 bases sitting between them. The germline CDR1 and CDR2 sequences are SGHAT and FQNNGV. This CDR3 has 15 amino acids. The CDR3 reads CASSLGTNSYNEQFF. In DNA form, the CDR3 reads TGTGCCAGCAGCTTAGGGACTAACTCCTACAATGAGCAGTTCTTC.

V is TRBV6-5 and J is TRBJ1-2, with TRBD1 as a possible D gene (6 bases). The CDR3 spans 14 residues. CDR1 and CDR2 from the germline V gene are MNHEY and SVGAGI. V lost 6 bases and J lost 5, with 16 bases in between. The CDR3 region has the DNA TGTGCCAGCAGCCTTGACAGGTCGCGGTATGGCTACACCTTC. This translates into CASSLDRSRYGYTF.

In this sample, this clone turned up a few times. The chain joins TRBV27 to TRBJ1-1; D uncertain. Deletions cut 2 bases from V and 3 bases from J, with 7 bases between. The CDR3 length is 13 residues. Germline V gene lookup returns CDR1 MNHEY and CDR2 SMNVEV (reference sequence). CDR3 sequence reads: CASSLREYTEAFF. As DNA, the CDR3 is TGTGCCAGCAGTTTAAGGGAGTACACTGAAGCTTTCTTT.

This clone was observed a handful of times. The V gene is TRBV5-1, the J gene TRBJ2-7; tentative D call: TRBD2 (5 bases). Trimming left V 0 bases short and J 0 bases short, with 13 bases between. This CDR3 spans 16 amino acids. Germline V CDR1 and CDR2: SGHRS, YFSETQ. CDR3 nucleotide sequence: TGCGCCAGCAGCTTGGGAGGACTCATCCCCTCCTACGAGCAGTACTTC. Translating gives CASSLGGLIPSYEQYF.

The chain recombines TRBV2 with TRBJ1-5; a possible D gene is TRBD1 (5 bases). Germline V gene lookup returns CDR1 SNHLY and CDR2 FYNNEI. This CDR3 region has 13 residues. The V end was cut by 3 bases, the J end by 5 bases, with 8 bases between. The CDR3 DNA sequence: TGTGCCAGCAGTGAGCCAGGGTATCAGCCCCAGCATTTT. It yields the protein CASSEPGYQPQHF.

Here the CDR3 DNA reads TGCAGCGTTGGACAGGGGGACACCGGGGAGCTGTTTTTT. It specifies CSVGQGDTGELFF. The chain uses TRBV29-1 and TRBJ2-2, with 9 nucleotides matching TRBD1. V gave up 4 bases and J gave up 3 bases; unmatched junction bases: 0. Per germline, CDR1 SQVTM and CDR2 ANQGSEA. The CDR3 extends over 13 amino acids.

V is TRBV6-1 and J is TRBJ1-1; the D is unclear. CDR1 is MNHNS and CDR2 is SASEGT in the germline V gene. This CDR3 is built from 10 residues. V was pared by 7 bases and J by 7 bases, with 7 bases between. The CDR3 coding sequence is TGTGCCAGCACGAGATTTGAAGCTTTCTTT. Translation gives CASTRFEAFF.

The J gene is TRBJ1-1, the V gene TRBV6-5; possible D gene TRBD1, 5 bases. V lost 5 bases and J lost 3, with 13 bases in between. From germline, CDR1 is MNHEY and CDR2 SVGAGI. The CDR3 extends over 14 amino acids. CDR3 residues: CASSLTGGDTEAFF. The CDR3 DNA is TGTGCCAGCAGTCTAACAGGAGGGGACACTGAAGCTTTCTTT.

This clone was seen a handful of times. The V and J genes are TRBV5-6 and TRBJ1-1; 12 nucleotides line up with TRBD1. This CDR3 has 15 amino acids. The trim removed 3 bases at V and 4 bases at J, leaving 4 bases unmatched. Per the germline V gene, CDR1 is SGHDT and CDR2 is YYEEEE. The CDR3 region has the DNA TGTGCCAGCAGCTGGGACAGGGGGCCGGGCACTGAAGCTTTCTTT. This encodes CASSWDRGPGTEAFF.

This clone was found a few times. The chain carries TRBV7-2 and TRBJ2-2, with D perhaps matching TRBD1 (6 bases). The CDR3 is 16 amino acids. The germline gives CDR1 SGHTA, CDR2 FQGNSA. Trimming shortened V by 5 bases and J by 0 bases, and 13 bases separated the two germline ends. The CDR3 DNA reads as TGTGCCAGCAGCCCCTACGGACAGACGAACACCGGGGAGCTGTTTTTT. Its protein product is CASSPYGQTNTGELFF.

The CDR3 reads CAIRGTQGLQGGGELFF. Written as DNA, the CDR3 is TGTGCCATCAGGGGAACACAGGGACTACAGGGTGGCGGGGAGCTGTTTTTT. J is TRBJ2-2 and V is TRBV10-3; D is perhaps TRBD2 (7 bases). Per the germline V gene, CDR1 is ENHRY and CDR2 is SYGVKD. This CDR3 has 17 residues. Trimming stripped 6 bases from V and 7 bases from J, with 24 bases between.

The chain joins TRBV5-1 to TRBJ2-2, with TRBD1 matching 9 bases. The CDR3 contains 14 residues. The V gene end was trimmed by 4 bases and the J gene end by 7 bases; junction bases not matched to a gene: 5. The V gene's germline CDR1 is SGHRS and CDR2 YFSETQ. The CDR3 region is CASSHDRGYGELFF. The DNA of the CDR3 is TGCGCCAGCAGCCACGACAGGGGGTACGGGGAGCTGTTTTTT.

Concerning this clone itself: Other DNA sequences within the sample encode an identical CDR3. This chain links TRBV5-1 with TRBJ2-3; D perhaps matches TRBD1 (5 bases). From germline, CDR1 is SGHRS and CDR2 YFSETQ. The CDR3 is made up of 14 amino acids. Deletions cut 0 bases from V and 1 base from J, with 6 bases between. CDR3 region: CASSLEGGTDTQYF. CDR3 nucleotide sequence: TGCGCCAGCAGCTTGGAAGGGGGCACAGATACGCAGTATTTT. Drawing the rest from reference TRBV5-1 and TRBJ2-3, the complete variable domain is KAGVTQTPRYLIKTRGQQVTLSCSPISGHRSVSWYQQTPGQGLQFLFEYFSETQRNKGNFPGRFSGRQFSNSRSEMNVSTLELGDSALYLCASSLEGGTDTQYFGPGTRLTVL.

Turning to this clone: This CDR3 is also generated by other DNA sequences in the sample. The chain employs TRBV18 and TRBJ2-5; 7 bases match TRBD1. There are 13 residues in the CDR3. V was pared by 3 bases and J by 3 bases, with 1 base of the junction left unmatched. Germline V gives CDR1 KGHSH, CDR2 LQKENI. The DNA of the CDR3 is TGTGCCAGCTCACCTGGGACAGAAGAGACCCAGTACTTC. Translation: CASSPGTEETQYF. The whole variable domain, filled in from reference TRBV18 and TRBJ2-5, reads NAGVMQNPRHLVRRRGQEARLRCSPMKGHSHVYWYRQLPEEGLKFMVYLQKENIIDESGMPKERFSAEFPKEGPSILRIQQVVRGDSAAYFCASSPGTEETQYFGPGTRLLVL.

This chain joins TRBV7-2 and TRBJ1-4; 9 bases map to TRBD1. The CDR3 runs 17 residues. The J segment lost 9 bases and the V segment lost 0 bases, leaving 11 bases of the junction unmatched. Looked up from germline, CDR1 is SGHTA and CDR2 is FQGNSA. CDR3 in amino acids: CASSLALGQGRVKKLFF. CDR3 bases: TGTGCCAGCAGCTTAGCGCTTGGACAGGGGCGGGTGAAAAAACTGTTTTTT.

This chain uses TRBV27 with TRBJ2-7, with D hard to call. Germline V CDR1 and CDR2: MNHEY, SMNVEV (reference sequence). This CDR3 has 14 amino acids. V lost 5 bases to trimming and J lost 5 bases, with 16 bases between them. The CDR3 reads CASSPWATPHEQYF. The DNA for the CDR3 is TGTGCCAGCAGTCCCTGGGCCACCCCCCACGAGCAGTACTTC.

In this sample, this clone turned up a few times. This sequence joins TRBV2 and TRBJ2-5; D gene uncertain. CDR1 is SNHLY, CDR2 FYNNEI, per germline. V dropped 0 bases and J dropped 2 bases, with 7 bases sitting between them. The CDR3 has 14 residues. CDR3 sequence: CASSEAPSQETQYF. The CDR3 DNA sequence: TGTGCCAGCAGTGAAGCACCTAGTCAAGAGACCCAGTACTTC.

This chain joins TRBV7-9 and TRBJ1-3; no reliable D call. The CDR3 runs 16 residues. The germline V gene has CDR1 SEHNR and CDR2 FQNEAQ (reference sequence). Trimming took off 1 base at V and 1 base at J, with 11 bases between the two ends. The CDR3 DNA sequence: TGTGCCAGCAGCTTAGGGCGAGGAGGGTCTGGAAACACCATATATTTT. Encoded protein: CASSLGRGGSGNTIYF.

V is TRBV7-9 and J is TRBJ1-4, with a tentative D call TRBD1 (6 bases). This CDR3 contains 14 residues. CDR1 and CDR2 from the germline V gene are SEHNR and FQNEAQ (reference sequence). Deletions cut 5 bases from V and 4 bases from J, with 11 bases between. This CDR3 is CASSPGTHNEKLFF. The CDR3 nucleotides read TGTGCCAGCAGCCCCGGGACACATAATGAAAAACTGTTTTTT.